Listed below are T cell receptor beta chains from one sample, sequenced in a study of response to subunit inactivated influenza vaccine. A single record per CDR3 protein comes from TCRdb applying MiXCR to the RT-PCR reads. The sample includes a few hundred thousand distinct CDR3 sequences, approximately 21% of them seen just once. The sequencing used PBMCs from blood, collected less than 22 months after vaccination. These receptor sequences come from a man aged 50 to 75 who received an inactivated influenza vaccine. Both conserved end residues are part of each CDR3.

V	length	J	CDR3
TRBV6-1	13	TRBJ1-3	CAWRLGSGNTIYF
TRBV5-1	15	TRBJ2-7	CASSPRGRDFGEQYF
TRBV10-3	12	TRBJ1-4	CAISERGEKLFF
TRBV6-2/TRBV6-3	16	TRBJ2-3	CASSSVLLGLADTQYF
TRBV9	15	TRBJ1-6	CASSVGTGASSPLHF
TRBV29-1	14	TRBJ2-7	CSVEGEGRNYEQYF
TRBV9	17	TRBJ2-3	CASSVGFSGGSTDTQYF
TRBV27	13	TRBJ2-7	CASSTRDGYEQYF
TRBV4-1	16	TRBJ1-2	CASSQDRGRSNYGYTF
TRBV7-9	14	TRBJ2-7	CASSFLSTSYEQYF
TRBV20-1	13	TRBJ1-1	CSASDGVLVKTFF
TRBV20-1	16	TRBJ2-5	CSARDPGTGSQETQYF
TRBV7-9	15	TRBJ1-4	CASSSFDRGREKLFF
TRBV20-1	14	TRBJ2-1	CSAILAGESNEQFF
TRBV4-3	18	TRBJ1-4	CASSHLNSRDRLNEKLFF
TRBV3-1	17	TRBJ1-2	CASSQEFHRGLYGGYTF
TRBV3-1	16	TRBJ2-1	CASSQGGGSSYNEQFF
TRBV7-2	12	TRBJ1-1	CASSLFRQEAFF